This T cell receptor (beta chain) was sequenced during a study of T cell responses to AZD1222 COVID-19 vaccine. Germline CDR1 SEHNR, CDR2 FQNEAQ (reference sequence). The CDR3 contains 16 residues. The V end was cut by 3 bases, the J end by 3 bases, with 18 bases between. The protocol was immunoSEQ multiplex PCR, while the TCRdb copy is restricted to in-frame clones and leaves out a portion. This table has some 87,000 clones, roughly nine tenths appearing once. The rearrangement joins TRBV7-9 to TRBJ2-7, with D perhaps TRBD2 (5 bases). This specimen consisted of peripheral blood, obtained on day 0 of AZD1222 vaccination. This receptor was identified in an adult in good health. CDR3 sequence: CASSFSAAQTFYEQYF. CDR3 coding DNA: TGTGCCAGCAGCTTTTCAGCGGCTCAGACATTCTACGAGCAGTACTTC.